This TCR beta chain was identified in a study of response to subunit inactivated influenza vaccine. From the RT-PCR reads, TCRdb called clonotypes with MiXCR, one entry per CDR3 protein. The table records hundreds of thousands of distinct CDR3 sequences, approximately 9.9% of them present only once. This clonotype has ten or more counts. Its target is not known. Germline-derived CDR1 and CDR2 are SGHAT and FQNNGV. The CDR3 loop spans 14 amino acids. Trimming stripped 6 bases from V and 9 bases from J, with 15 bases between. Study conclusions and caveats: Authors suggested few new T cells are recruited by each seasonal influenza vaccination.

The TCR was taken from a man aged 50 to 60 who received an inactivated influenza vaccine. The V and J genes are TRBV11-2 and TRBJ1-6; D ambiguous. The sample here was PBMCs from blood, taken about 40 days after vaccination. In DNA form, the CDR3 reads TGTGCCAGCAGACTCCTGCGGACGGGTTCACCCCTCCACTTT. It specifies CASRLLRTGSPLHF. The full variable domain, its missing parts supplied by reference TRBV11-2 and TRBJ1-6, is EAGVAQSPRYKIIEKRQSVAFWCNPISGHATLYWYQQILGQGPKLLIQFQNNGVVDDSQLPKDRFSAERLKGVDSTLKIQPAKLEDSAVYLCASRLLRTGSPLHFGNGTRLTVT.